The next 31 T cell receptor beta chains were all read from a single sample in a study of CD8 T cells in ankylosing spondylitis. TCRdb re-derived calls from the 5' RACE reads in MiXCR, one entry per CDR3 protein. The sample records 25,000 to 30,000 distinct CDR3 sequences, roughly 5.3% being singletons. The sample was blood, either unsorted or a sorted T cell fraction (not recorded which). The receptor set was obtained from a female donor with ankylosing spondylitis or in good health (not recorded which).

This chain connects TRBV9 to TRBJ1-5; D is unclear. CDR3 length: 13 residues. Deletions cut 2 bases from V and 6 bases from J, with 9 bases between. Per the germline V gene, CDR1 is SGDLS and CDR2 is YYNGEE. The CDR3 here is CASSVSPGQPQHF. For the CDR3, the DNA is TGTGCCAGCAGCGTGTCACCGGGTCAGCCCCAGCATTTT.

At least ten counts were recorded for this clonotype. This CDR3 is CASSGPIRTGVAGALFEQFF. The CDR3 bases are TGTGCCAGCAGCGGCCCAATACGGACTGGCGTAGCGGGAGCCCTGTTTGAGCAGTTCTTC. The chain employs TRBV9 and TRBJ2-1, with 9 bases identical to TRBD2. This CDR3 comprises 20 residues. Trimming at V came to 3 bases and at J to 9 bases, leaving 25 bases not matched to a gene. Germline V gene data show CDR1 as SGDLS and CDR2 as YYNGEE.

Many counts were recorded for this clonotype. The CDR3, as DNA: TGTGCCAGCAGCGTAGAAGGGGCAGGGGGCGCGAAAACAGATACGCAGTATTTT. It translates to CASSVEGAGGAKTDTQYF. This chain uses TRBV9 with TRBJ2-3; 8 bases match TRBD1. The CDR3 loop spans 18 amino acids. Per germline, CDR1 SGDLS and CDR2 YYNGEE. The V and J ends lost 0 bases and 3 bases, in that order; junction bases with no gene match: 12.

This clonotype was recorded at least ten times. CDR3 sequence reads: CASSVVDSLGSPLHF. The CDR3 DNA reads as TGTGCCAGCAGCGTAGTCGACAGCCTGGGGTCACCCCTCCACTTT. The genes are TRBV9 and TRBJ1-6, with D possibly matching TRBD1 (5 bases). V was cut by 0 bases and J by 10 bases, with 14 bases left in between. Germline V gene data show CDR1 as SGDLS and CDR2 as YYNGEE. This CDR3 has 15 residues.

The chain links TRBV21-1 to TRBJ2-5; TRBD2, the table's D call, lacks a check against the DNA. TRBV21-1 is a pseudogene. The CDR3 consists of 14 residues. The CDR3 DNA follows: TGTGCCAGCAGAAAGGACTCGCGCGCGGAGACCCAGTACTTC. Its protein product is CASRKDSRAETQYF.

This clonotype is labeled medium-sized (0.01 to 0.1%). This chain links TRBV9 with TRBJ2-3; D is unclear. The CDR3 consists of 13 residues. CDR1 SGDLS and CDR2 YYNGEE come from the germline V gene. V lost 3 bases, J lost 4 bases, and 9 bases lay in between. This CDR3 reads CASSGAAADTQYF. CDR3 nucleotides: TGTGCCAGCAGCGGAGCAGCTGCAGATACGCAGTATTTT. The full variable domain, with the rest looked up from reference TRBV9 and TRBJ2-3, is DSGVTQTPKHLITATGQRVTLRCSPRSGDLSVYWYQQSLDQGLQFLIQYYNGEERAKGNILERFSAQQFPDLHSELNLSSLELGDSALYFCASSGAAADTQYFGPGTRLTVL.

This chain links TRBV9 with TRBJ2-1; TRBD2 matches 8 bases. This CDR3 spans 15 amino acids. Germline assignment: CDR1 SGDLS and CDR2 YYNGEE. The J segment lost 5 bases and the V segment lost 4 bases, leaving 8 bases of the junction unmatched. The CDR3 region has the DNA TGTGCCAGCAGCCCAAGCGGGAGTTACAACAATGAGCAGTTCTTC. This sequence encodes CASSPSGSYNNEQFF.

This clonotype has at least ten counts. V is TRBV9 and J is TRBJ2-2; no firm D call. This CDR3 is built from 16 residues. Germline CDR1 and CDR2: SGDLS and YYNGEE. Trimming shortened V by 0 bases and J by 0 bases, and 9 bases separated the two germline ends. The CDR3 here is CASSVDARTNTGELFF. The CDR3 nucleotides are TGTGCCAGCAGCGTAGATGCCAGAACGAACACCGGGGAGCTGTTTTTT. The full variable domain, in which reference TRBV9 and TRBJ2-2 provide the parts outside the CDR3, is DSGVTQTPKHLITATGQRVTLRCSPRSGDLSVYWYQQSLDQGLQFLIQYYNGEERAKGNILERFSAQQFPDLHSELNLSSLELGDSALYFCASSVDARTNTGELFFGEGSRLTVL.

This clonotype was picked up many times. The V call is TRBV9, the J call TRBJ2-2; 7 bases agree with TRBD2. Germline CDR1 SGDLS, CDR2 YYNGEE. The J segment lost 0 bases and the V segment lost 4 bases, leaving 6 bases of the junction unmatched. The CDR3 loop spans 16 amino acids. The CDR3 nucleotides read TGTGCCAGCAGCCCACGGGCGGGGGCGAACACCGGGGAGCTGTTTTTT. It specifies CASSPRAGANTGELFF.

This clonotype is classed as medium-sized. CDR3 protein: CASSNRGDGYGYTF. The CDR3 bases are TGTGCCAGCAGCAACCGGGGGGACGGCTATGGCTACACCTTC. The V and J genes are TRBV21-1 and TRBJ1-2; TRBD1 was called by the table and not checked on the DNA. TRBV21-1 is a documented pseudogene. This CDR3 contains 14 residues.

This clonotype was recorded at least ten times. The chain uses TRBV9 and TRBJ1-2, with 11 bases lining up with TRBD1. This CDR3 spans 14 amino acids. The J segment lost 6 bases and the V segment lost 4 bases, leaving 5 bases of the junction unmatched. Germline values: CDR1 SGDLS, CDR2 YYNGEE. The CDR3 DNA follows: TGTGCCAGCAGCATCCGGACAGGGGGCGATGGCTACACCTTC. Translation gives CASSIRTGGDGYTF.

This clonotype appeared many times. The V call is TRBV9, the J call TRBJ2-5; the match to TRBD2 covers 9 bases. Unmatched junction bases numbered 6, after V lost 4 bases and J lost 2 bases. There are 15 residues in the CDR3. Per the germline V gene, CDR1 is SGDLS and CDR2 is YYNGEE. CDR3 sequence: CASSSLAGDQETQYF. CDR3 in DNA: TGTGCCAGCAGCTCTTTAGCGGGGGATCAAGAGACCCAGTACTTC.

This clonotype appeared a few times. The CDR3 reads CASSVIPGGGGGYTF. CDR3 DNA: TGTGCCAGCAGCGTAATTCCGGGCGGGGGAGGCGGCTACACCTTC. The rearrangement uses TRBV9 and TRBJ1-2; tentative D call: TRBD1 (5 bases). The CDR3 covers 15 residues. V dropped 1 base and J dropped 8 bases, with 18 bases sitting between them. Germline V lookup: CDR1 SGDLS, CDR2 YYNGEE.

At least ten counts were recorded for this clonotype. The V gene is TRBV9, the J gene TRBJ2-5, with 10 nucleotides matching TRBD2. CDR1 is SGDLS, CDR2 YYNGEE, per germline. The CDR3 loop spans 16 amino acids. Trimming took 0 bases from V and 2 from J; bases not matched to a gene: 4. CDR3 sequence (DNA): TGTGCCAGCAGCGTAGGCCAGCGGGGGGGTCAAGAGACCCAGTACTTC. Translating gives CASSVGQRGGQETQYF.

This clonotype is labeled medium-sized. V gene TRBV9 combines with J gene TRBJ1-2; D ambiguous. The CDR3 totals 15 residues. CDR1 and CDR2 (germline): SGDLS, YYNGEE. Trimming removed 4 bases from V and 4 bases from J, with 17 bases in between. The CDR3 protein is CASSPRTGNSYGYTF. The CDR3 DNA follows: TGTGCCAGCAGCCCCCGAACGGGCAATAGCTATGGCTACACCTTC.

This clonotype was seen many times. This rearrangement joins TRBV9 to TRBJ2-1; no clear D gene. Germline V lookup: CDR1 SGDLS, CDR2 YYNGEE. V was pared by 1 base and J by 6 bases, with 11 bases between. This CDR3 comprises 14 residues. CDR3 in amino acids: CASSVSPQGNEQFF. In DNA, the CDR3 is TGTGCCAGCAGCGTATCGCCCCAAGGCAATGAGCAGTTCTTC.

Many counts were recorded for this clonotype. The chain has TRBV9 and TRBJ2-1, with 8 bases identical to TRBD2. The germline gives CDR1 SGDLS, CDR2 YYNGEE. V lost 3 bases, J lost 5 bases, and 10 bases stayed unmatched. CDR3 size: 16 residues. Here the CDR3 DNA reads TGTGCCAGCAGCGCCACACTAGCGGTACCCGACAATGAGCAGTTCTTC. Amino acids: CASSATLAVPDNEQFF.

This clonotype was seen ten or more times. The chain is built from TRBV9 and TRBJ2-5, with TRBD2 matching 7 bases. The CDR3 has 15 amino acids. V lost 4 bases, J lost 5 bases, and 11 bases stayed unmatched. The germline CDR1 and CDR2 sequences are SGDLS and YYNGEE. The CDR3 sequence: CASSPLFGGGETQYF. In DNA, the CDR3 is TGTGCCAGCAGCCCCCTTTTTGGGGGAGGGGAGACCCAGTACTTC.

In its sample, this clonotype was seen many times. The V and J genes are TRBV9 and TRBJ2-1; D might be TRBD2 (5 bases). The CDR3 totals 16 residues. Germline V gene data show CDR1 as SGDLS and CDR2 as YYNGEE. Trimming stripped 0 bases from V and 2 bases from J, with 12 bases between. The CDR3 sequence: CASSVVDGNPYNEQFF. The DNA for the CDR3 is TGTGCCAGCAGCGTAGTAGACGGGAATCCCTACAATGAGCAGTTCTTC.

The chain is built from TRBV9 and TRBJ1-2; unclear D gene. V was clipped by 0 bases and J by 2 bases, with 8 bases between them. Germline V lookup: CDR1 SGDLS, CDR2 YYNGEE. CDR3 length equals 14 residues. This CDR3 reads CASSVASLNYGYTF. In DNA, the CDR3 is TGTGCCAGCAGCGTAGCTAGCCTGAACTATGGCTACACCTTC.

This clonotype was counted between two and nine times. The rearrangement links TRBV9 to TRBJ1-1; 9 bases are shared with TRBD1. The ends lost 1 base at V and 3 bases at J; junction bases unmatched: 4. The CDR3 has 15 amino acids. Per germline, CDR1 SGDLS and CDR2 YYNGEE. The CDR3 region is CASSVLDRGDTEAFF. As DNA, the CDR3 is TGTGCCAGCAGCGTACTAGACAGGGGGGACACTGAAGCTTTCTTT.

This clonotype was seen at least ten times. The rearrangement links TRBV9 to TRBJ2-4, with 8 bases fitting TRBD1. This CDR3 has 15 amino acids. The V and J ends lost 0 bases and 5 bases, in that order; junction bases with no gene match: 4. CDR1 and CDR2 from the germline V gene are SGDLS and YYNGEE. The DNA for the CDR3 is TGTGCCAGCAGCGTAGGGGGACAGGACCAAAACATTCAGTACTTC. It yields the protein CASSVGGQDQNIQYF. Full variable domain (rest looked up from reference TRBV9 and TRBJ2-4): DSGVTQTPKHLITATGQRVTLRCSPRSGDLSVYWYQQSLDQGLQFLIQYYNGEERAKGNILERFSAQQFPDLHSELNLSSLELGDSALYFCASSVGGQDQNIQYFGAGTRLSVL.

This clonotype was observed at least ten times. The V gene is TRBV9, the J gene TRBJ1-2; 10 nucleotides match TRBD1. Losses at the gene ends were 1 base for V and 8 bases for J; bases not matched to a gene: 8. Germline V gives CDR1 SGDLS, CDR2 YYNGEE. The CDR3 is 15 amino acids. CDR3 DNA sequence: TGTGCCAGCAGCGTACAGGGACAGGGGAGATCCGGCTACACCTTC. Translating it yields CASSVQGQGRSGYTF. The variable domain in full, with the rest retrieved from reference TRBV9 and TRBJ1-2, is DSGVTQTPKHLITATGQRVTLRCSPRSGDLSVYWYQQSLDQGLQFLIQYYNGEERAKGNILERFSAQQFPDLHSELNLSSLELGDSALYFCASSVQGQGRSGYTFGSGTRLTVV.

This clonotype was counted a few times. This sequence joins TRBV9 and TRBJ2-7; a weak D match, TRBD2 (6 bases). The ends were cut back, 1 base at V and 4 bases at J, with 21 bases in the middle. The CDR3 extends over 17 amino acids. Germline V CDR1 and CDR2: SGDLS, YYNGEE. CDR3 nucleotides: TGTGCCAGCAGCGTATCTCCCGGGCGGGGCCTTGGGTACGAGCAGTACTTC. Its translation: CASSVSPGRGLGYEQYF.

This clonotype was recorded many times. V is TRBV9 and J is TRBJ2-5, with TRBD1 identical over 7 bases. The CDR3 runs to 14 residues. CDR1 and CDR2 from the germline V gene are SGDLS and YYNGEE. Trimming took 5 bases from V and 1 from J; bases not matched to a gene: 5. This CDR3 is CASSRQGPQETQYF. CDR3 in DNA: TGTGCCAGCAGTCGACAGGGCCCCCAAGAGACCCAGTACTTC. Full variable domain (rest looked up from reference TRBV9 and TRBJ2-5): DSGVTQTPKHLITATGQRVTLRCSPRSGDLSVYWYQQSLDQGLQFLIQYYNGEERAKGNILERFSAQQFPDLHSELNLSSLELGDSALYFCASSRQGPQETQYFGPGTRLLVL.

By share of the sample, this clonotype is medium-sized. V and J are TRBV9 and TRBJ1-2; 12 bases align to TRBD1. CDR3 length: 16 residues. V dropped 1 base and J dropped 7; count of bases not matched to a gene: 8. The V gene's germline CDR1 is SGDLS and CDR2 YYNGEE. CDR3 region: CASSVSGTGGRRGYTF. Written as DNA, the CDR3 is TGTGCCAGCAGCGTATCCGGGACAGGGGGCCGGCGTGGCTACACCTTC.

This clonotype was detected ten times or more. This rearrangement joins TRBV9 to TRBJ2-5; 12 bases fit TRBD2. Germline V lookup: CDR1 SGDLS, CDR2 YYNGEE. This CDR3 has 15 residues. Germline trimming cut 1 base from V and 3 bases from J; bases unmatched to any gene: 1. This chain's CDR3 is CASSVLAGGEETQYF. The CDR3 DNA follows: TGTGCCAGCAGCGTACTAGCGGGGGGGGAAGAGACCCAGTACTTC.

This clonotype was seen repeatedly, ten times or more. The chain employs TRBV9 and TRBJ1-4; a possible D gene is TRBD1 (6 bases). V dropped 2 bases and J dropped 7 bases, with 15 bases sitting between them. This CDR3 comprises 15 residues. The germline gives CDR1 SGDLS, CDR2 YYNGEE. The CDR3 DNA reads TGTGCCAGCAGCGTGTACTGGGGGGCGGCTGAAAAACTGTTTTTT. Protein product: CASSVYWGAAEKLFF.

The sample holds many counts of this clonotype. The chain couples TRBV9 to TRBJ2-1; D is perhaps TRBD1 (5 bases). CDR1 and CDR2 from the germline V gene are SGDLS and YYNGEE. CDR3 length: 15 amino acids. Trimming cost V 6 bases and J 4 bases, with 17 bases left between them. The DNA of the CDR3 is TGTGCCAGCAATAATCTGGAGTCAGGGTACAATGAGCAGTTCTTC. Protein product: CASNNLESGYNEQFF.

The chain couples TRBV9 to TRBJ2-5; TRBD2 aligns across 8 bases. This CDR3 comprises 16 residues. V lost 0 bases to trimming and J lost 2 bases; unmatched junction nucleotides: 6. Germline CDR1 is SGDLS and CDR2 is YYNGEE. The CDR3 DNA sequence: TGTGCCAGCAGCGTAGCCGGACTAGCTTCTCAAGAGACCCAGTACTTC. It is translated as CASSVAGLASQETQYF.

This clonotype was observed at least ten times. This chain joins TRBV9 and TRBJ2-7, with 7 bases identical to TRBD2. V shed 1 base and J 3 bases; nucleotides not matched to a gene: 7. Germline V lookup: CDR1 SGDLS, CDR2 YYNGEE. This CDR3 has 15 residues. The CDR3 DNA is TGTGCCAGCAGCGTATCCGGAGGGACTATCTACGAGCAGTACTTC. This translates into CASSVSGGTIYEQYF.